The 6 T cell receptor beta chains reported below all come from one sample, sequenced in a study of shared clonotypes between healthy human individuals. TCRdb's table, derived via immunoSEQ multiplex PCR, lists solely in-frame clones and lacks some. The sample has around 1.1 million clones, roughly 74% seen once. The sequencing sample was made of memory CD4+ T cells from PBMCs. Subset in this sample: CD45RA-negative fraction. The receptors originated from a man aged 18 to 30 in good health. Some clones in this sample may be carry-over from other donors' samples.

This clone was recorded once. The genes are TRBV29-1 and TRBJ2-7, with TRBD1 identical over 7 bases. Per germline, CDR1 SQVTM and CDR2 ANQGSEA. The CDR3 totals 12 residues. Trimming took 7 bases from V and 2 from J; bases not matched to a gene: 5. CDR3 DNA sequence: TGCAGCGGCCAGGGACAGACCTACGAGCAGTACTTC. Translated: CSGQGQTYEQYF.

CDR3 region: CASSELAGKSTDTQYF. The CDR3 DNA is TGTGCCAGCAGTGAACTTGCCGGGAAGTCCACAGATACGCAGTATTTT. The gene calls are TRBV6-1 and TRBJ2-3; D may be TRBD2 (5 bases). From germline, CDR1 is MNHNS and CDR2 SASEGT. Between the trimmed V and J ends, which lost 2 bases and 2 bases, there was a span of 14 bases. The CDR3 is made up of 16 amino acids.

The chain links TRBV14 to TRBJ2-7; TRBD1 aligns across 7 bases. J was trimmed by 3 bases and V by 5 bases; bases with no gene match: 4. The CDR3 covers 13 residues. Germline V gives CDR1 SGHDN, CDR2 FVKESK. Written as DNA, the CDR3 is TGTGCCAGCAGCGTTGGGACAGTCTACGAGCAGTACTTC. Its translation: CASSVGTVYEQYF.

The chain joins TRBV7-3 to TRBJ2-1; 7 bases agree with TRBD2. Unmatched junction bases numbered 4, after V lost 6 bases and J lost 2 bases. Germline V gene sequence: CDR1 SGHTA, CDR2 FQGTGA. The CDR3 has 14 residues. CDR3 sequence: CASRRAGTYNEQFF. CDR3 in DNA: TGTGCCAGCAGACGAGCGGGAACCTACAATGAGCAGTTCTTC. Full variable domain (remainder filled in from reference TRBV7-3 and TRBJ2-1): GAGVSQTPSNKVTEKGKYVELRCDPISGHTALYWYRQSLGQGPEFLIYFQGTGAADDSGLPNDRFFAVRPEGSVSTLKIQRTERGDSAVYLCASRRAGTYNEQFFGPGTRLTVL.

This clone was seen only a few times. The V and J genes are TRBV4-1 and TRBJ2-3; D is possibly TRBD1 or TRBD2 (5 bases each). The CDR3 is 16 residues long. V was cut by 5 bases and J by 0 bases, with 15 bases left in between. In germline, CDR1 is MGHRA, CDR2 YSYEKL. The CDR3 region is CASSTQPGPSTDTQYF. The CDR3 region has the DNA TGCGCCAGCAGCACACAACCGGGACCCAGCACAGATACGCAGTATTTT.

A remark on this clone: Being one base from a much bigger clone, this may be a read error. This chain links TRBV29-1 with TRBJ2-5; no reliable D call. Germline assignment: CDR1 SQVTM and CDR2 ANQGSEA. The CDR3 sequence is 11 residues long. CDR3 DNA: TGCGTCCCGCGTAACCAAGAGACCCAGTACTTC. This encodes CVPRNQETQYF.